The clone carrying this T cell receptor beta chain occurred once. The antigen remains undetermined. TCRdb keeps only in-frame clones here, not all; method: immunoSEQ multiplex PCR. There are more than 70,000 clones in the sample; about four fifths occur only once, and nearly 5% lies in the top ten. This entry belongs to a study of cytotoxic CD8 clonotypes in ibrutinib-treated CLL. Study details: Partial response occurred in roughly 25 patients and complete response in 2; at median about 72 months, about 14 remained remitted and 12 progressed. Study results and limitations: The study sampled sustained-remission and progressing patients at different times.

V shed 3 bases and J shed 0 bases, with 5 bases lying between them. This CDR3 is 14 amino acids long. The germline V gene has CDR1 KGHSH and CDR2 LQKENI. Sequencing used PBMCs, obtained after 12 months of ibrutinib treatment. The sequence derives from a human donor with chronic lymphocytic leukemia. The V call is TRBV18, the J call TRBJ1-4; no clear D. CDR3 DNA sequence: TGTGCCAGCTCACCGGGTTCAACTAATGAAAAACTGTTTTTT. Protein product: CASSPGSTNEKLFF.